This entry lists 21 T cell receptor beta chains sequenced from one sample in a study of CXCR3-negative and CXCR3-positive naive CD8 T cells. Whole-study findings and limits: The study found more hydrophobic TRB CDR3s in CXCR3-positive naive cells than in CXCR3-negative naive cells.

The libraries of TRB cDNA were constructed through 5' RACE using UMI labels. Using the 5' RACE reads, TCRdb records one entry per CDR3 protein without DNA. Recorded for this sample: around 140,000 distinct CDR3 sequences. These receptors are not linked to any known antigen. Sequenced: naive CXCR3+ CD8+ T cells from blood. Subset reported: CD45RO-CCR7+CD27+CD95- naive CD8+ T cells expressing CXCR3 (TNR3+). The receptors shown here come from a human donor in good health. Some clones in this sample may be carry-over from other donors' samples.

This chain links TRBV28 with TRBJ2-3; TCRdb names TRBD2, which stays unverified in the absence of DNA. The germline CDR1 and CDR2 sequences are MDHEN and SYDVKM. The CDR3 is made up of 21 amino acids. CDR3 region: CASSPVHRGLAGYAPLDTQYF. The whole variable domain, filled in from reference TRBV28 and TRBJ2-3, reads DVKVTQSSRYLVKRTGEKVFLECVQDMDHENMFWYRQDPGLGLRLIYFSYDVKMKEKGDIPEGYSVSREKKERFSLILESASTNQTSMYLCASSPVHRGLAGYAPLDTQYFGPGTRLTVL.

This chain connects TRBV7-9 to TRBJ2-5; TCRdb designates TRBD2, a call that cannot be tested without DNA. Germline CDR1 is SEHNR and CDR2 is FQNEAQ (reference sequence). The CDR3 is 17 residues long. CDR3 sequence: CASSLWELAGFQETQYF.

V is TRBV29-1 and J is TRBJ2-3; TCRdb calls TRBD1, which cannot be checked without DNA. Germline-derived CDR1 and CDR2 are SQVTM and ANQGSEA. The CDR3 length is 15 residues. CDR3 sequence: CSIHRDRGQTDTQYF.

The rearrangement links TRBV10-3 to TRBJ1-6; TCRdb picks TRBD1, but there is no DNA to check that call. The CDR3 length is 16 residues. In germline, CDR1 is ENHRY, CDR2 SYGVKD. The chain's CDR3 is CAISDSGRGLGSPLHF.

The rearrangement joins TRBV28 to TRBJ1-3; TCRdb's assignment of TRBD1 cannot be checked, as there is no DNA. Germline V gene data show CDR1 as MDHEN and CDR2 as SYDVKM. The CDR3 length is 16 residues. This CDR3 is CASSTGTGGVIHTIYF.

The chain carries TRBV7-3 and TRBJ2-1. Germline lookup yields CDR1 SGHTA and CDR2 FQGTGA. The CDR3 totals 13 residues. CDR3 sequence reads: CARHNATYNEQFF.

J is TRBJ2-7 and V is TRBV28. Germline CDR1 reads MDHEN; CDR2 reads SYDVKM. The CDR3 covers 11 residues. The CDR3 sequence is CASSFHYEQYF. The full variable domain, completed using reference TRBV28 and TRBJ2-7, is DVKVTQSSRYLVKRTGEKVFLECVQDMDHENMFWYRQDPGLGLRLIYFSYDVKMKEKGDIPEGYSVSREKKERFSLILESASTNQTSMYLCASSFHYEQYFGPGTRLTVT.

The chain uses TRBV28 and TRBJ2-5; lacking DNA, the TRBD2 call made by TCRdb goes unchecked. This CDR3 comprises 15 residues. Germline CDR1 MDHEN, CDR2 SYDVKM. The CDR3 reads CASSLLHQREETQYF. The whole variable domain, filled in from reference TRBV28 and TRBJ2-5, reads DVKVTQSSRYLVKRTGEKVFLECVQDMDHENMFWYRQDPGLGLRLIYFSYDVKMKEKGDIPEGYSVSREKKERFSLILESASTNQTSMYLCASSLLHQREETQYFGPGTRLLVL.

V and J are TRBV28 and TRBJ2-1; the TRBD1 assignment by TCRdb is unverifiable without DNA. The V gene's germline CDR1 is MDHEN and CDR2 SYDVKM. CDR3 length: 12 amino acids. CDR3 residues: CASGTGTNEQFF.

V and J are TRBV20-1 and TRBJ1-1; TCRdb's D call, TRBD1, is unchecked because there is no DNA. The CDR3 spans 13 residues. Germline V gene sequence: CDR1 DFQATT, CDR2 SNEGSKA (reference sequence). The CDR3 reads CSARMTGDNEAFF.

The chain employs TRBV7-9 and TRBJ2-7; TCRdb indicates TRBD1, and absent DNA this call remains unverified. CDR3 length equals 15 residues. CDR1 SEHNR and CDR2 FQNEAQ come from the germline V gene (reference sequence). CDR3: CASSSIGQGGYEQYF.

The gene calls are TRBV5-1 and TRBJ2-1; TCRdb indicates TRBD1, and absent DNA this call remains unverified. The CDR3 spans 18 residues. The germline V gene has CDR1 SGHRS and CDR2 YFSETQ. The chain's CDR3 is CASSWAPHGTDLYNEQFF.

V gene TRBV6-5 combines with J gene TRBJ2-5. The CDR3 extends over 13 amino acids. Germline loops: CDR1 MNHEY, CDR2 SVGAGI. CDR3: CASSYRLHWTQYF.

The CDR3 protein is CASSIVNTEAFF. The genes are TRBV19 and TRBJ1-1. CDR3 length: 12 residues. From germline, CDR1 is LNHDA and CDR2 SQIVND (reference sequence).

The chain joins TRBV4-1 to TRBJ1-5; there is no DNA to check the TCRdb D call of TRBD1. CDR1 MGHRA and CDR2 YSYEKL come from the germline V gene. This CDR3 has 14 amino acids. CDR3 region: CASSRSGVNQPQHF.

The chain has TRBV2 and TRBJ2-1; the TCRdb call, TRBD2, lacks DNA for checking. Germline V gives CDR1 SNHLY, CDR2 FYNNEI. CDR3 length equals 15 residues. CDR3 in amino acids: CASSEVGVRGNEQFF. Supplemented by reference TRBV2 and TRBJ2-1, the full variable domain reads EPEVTQTPSHQVTQMGQEVILRCVPISNHLYFYWYRQILGQKVEFLVSFYNNEISEKSEIFDDQFSVERPDGSNFTLKIRSTKLEDSAMYFCASSEVGVRGNEQFFGPGTRLTVL.

The CDR3 here is CASSLWAGAETQYF. This chain connects TRBV28 to TRBJ2-5; TCRdb reports TRBD1, a call that lacks DNA to check it against. The CDR3 is made up of 14 amino acids. Germline lookup yields CDR1 MDHEN and CDR2 SYDVKM.

This sequence joins TRBV5-1 and TRBJ2-7. Germline CDR1 and CDR2: SGHRS and YFSETQ. The CDR3 runs to 15 residues. The CDR3 is CASRMDTAYSYEQYF.

V usage is TRBV24-1 and J usage is TRBJ2-7; without DNA, the TCRdb call of TRBD2 cannot be checked. This CDR3 has 14 residues. Per the germline V gene, CDR1 is KGHDR and CDR2 is SFDVKD. This CDR3 is CATSVRTRPYEQYF.

V and J are TRBV7-9 and TRBJ1-2; TCRdb indicates TRBD1, and absent DNA this call remains unverified. This CDR3 spans 15 amino acids. The germline gives CDR1 SEHNR, CDR2 FQNEAQ (reference sequence). CDR3 region: CASSTQGAPDYGYTF.

J is TRBJ2-1 and V is TRBV7-8; TCRdb lists TRBD2, though no DNA is available to test this call. Germline V CDR1 and CDR2: SGHVS, FQNEAQ. This CDR3 contains 13 residues. CDR3 sequence: CASRGGSWDEQFF.